Here is one T cell receptor (beta chain) with its context. This clone has just a few counts. The target of this receptor is not known. Within one base of it there is no much larger clone, and no base qualities were kept. Each donor gave one peripheral blood draw, roughly 0.12 L on average, collected into heparinised tubes. A BD FACSAria II and a panel including CD45RO, CCR7, CD25, CD127, CD95 and CD27 were used to sort naive, central memory, regulatory and stem cell-like memory CD4+ T cells. Every sorted population had a purity above 95%. PBMCs were isolated right away by Lymphoprep density gradient centrifugation and were stained directly, without culture. So that batch effects would be minimized, each experiment stained and sorted samples in pairs, pairing one healthy donor with one patient. The entry originates in a study of beta chain features in type 1 diabetes (dated by TCRdb to 2016 to 2019). Regarding the research as a whole: No differences in mean age, gender distribution, total cell number or subset yield were found between patients and healthy donors. In the study, TCRB repertoires of sorted circulating CD4+ T cell subsets from recently diagnosed type 1 diabetes patients were compared with those of matched healthy donors. A total of 85 million to 140 million sorted cells were examined across all samples, and a strong correlation was observed between cell number per subset and RNA yield. Regulatory and stem cell-like memory subsets were isolated from only 8 patients and 8 healthy donors, whereas naive and central memory subsets came from all 30 or so donors. Here is what the overall study found, with its caveats: Because the HLA sub-analyses included only small numbers of individuals, any influence of HLA type on TCRB rearrangement was left unresolved. PCR may preferentially amplify shorter templates, but because patient and control samples were amplified and corrected together, any resulting skew would affect both groups equally. Type 1 diabetes patients showed a moderate but significant shortening of TCRB CDR3 length in all four CD4+ subsets. The naive, central memory and regulatory TCRB repertoires appeared to resemble one another more closely among patients than among healthy donors. At VDJ recombination sites, patients with type 1 diabetes made fewer insertions and deleted more nucleotides, a pattern implying thymic rearrangement abnormalities. Because cDNA was sequenced instead of genomic DNA, highly expressing activated cells could be over-represented, though the groups showed no difference in activation or CD3 levels.

The entire isolated RNA was reverse transcribed using the High Capacity cDNA Reverse Transcription Kit, and thus expressed TCRB transcripts were sequenced. Deep immunoSEQ sequencing was applied to naive, central memory and regulatory T cell samples, giving an average of about 3.7 million total reads per sample. Sorted cells were lysed in RLT buffer and RNA was extracted with DNase-treated RNeasy Micro or Mini kits, depending on cell number. To prevent cross-contamination, every cell subset was processed on its own, while patient and healthy donor samples were processed together. Using the immunoSEQ multiplex PCR, TCRB sequences were amplified from cDNA into 87-bp fragments spanning the CDR3 region. Sequencing of the amplicons was performed on the Illumina HiSeq platform. In the source study's methods: PCR bias was computationally corrected using synthetic template baselines, reads within Hamming distance 2 were collapsed, and singletons that could not be merged were discarded. Reads were aligned to IMGT to assign V, D and J genes, CDR3 length, and insertions or deletions at six rearrangement sites. Within each subset, clonotype counts were normalized to sorted cell number, after which true diversity and Gini coefficients were computed with the tcR R package. The overlap coefficient, calculated on TCRB nucleotide sequences, was used to quantify repertoire sharing. Out-of-frame TCRB sequences from naive cells were analyzed as a proxy for the pre-selection repertoire. The table comes from immuneACCESS by way of TCRdb, which keeps in-frame sequences with V and J called. Part of the clones is missing from these tables; in studies checked, under half for an unresolved V gene and the rest for unknown reasons. That table furnishes V, J and clone size, whereas the DNA furnished D and trimming. The sample table shows 680,000 or so clones, and roughly 13% are seen once. Jointly, the top ten make up 0.02% to 0.025% of the sample.

The sequenced sample was naive CD4+ T cells from blood. The label giving this sample's cell subset or site can be read as: true naive CD4+ T cells. This TCR came from a man in his late teens or twenties with type 1 diabetes.

The CDR3 region: CSATRTKGEFF. DNA sequence: TGCAGTGCTACCAGGACTAAAGGGGAGTTCTTC. The chain links TRBV20-1 with TRBJ2-1; the D region possibly corresponds to TRBD2 (6 bases align). Including cysteine and phenylalanine, the CDR3 has 11 amino acids. This entry keeps only the CDR3 DNA: 33 bases, framed from base 1. Trimming at the junction amounts to 4 bases on V and 14 bases on J, and the germline ends lie 15 bases apart. CDR1 and CDR2 (DFQATT, SNEGSKA) derive from the germline V gene (reference sequence).